The 10 T cell receptor beta chains in this list originate from one sample, sequenced in a study of shared clonotypes between healthy human individuals. Some clones are missing from TCRdb's copy, which holds only in-frame ones; the method was immunoSEQ multiplex PCR. This table holds about 490,000 clones, less than 80% found once. The sequencing sample was made of PBMCs. Receptors were obtained from a woman between 35 and 50 years old in good health. Some clones in this sample may be carry-over from other donors' samples.

The CDR3 DNA sequence: TGTGCCAGCAGTTTTTCTAGCGGCACCGGGGAGCTGTTTTTT. As protein: CASSFSSGTGELFF. This sequence joins TRBV28 and TRBJ2-2, with TRBD2 identical over 7 bases. The CDR3 length is 14 residues. Germline values: CDR1 MDHEN, CDR2 SYDVKM. V lost 3 bases, J lost 4 bases, and 2 bases stayed unmatched. Together with reference TRBV28 and TRBJ2-2, the CDR3 gives the full variable domain: DVKVTQSSRYLVKRTGEKVFLECVQDMDHENMFWYRQDPGLGLRLIYFSYDVKMKEKGDIPEGYSVSREKKERFSLILESASTNQTSMYLCASSFSSGTGELFFGEGSRLTVL.

The V call is TRBV28, the J call TRBJ1-2; a possible D gene is TRBD1 (6 bases). Germline V CDR1 and CDR2: MDHEN, SYDVKM. The CDR3 has 10 amino acids. V dropped 7 bases and J dropped 10 bases, with 10 bases sitting between them. As DNA, the CDR3 is TGTGCCAGCAAAAACAGGGCCTACACCTTC. Encoded protein: CASKNRAYTF.

This clone turned up a few times. The J gene is TRBJ2-4, the V gene TRBV5-1; the D is unclear. The germline V gene has CDR1 SGHRS and CDR2 YFSETQ. The CDR3 runs to 16 residues. Trimming shortened V by 5 bases and J by 1 base, and 16 bases separated the two germline ends. The CDR3 spells CASSPSTEGAKNIQYF. CDR3 bases: TGCGCCAGCAGTCCAAGTACGGAAGGGGCCAAAAACATTCAGTACTTC.

This chain links TRBV14 with TRBJ1-4; TRBD1 matches at 9 bases. CDR1 is SGHDN and CDR2 is FVKESK in the germline V gene. V gave up 6 bases and J gave up 7 bases; unmatched junction bases: 3. CDR3 length: 13 amino acids. For the CDR3, the DNA is TGTGCCAGCAGTCGGGACAGGGTTGAAAAACTGTTTTTT. Protein sequence: CASSRDRVEKLFF.

This clone was recorded only once. This chain joins TRBV9 and TRBJ2-7, with TRBD2 matching over 7 bases. The CDR3 runs to 14 residues. V was clipped by 7 bases and J by 0 bases; unmatched bases: 7. CDR1 SGDLS and CDR2 YYNGEE come from the germline V gene. CDR3 in amino acids: CASARDYTSYEQYF. The CDR3 DNA is TGTGCCAGCGCCCGGGACTATACCTCCTACGAGCAGTACTTC.

This chain links TRBV6-1 with TRBJ2-2; D not certain. The CDR3 is 12 residues long. The ends were cut back, 5 bases at V and 3 bases at J, with 4 bases in the middle. CDR1 and CDR2 from the germline V gene are MNHNS and SASEGT. The CDR3 sequence is CASSWDTGELFF. In DNA, the CDR3 is TGTGCCAGCAGTTGGGACACCGGGGAGCTGTTTTTT.

The chain links TRBV18 to TRBJ2-7; TRBD1 aligns across 10 bases. CDR1 KGHSH and CDR2 LQKENI come from the germline V gene. The CDR3 sequence is 13 residues long. The trim removed 2 bases at V and 5 bases at J, leaving 0 bases unmatched. The CDR3 bases are TGTGCCAGCTCACCAGGGACAGGGGACGAGCAGTACTTC. Its translation: CASSPGTGDEQYF.

The table lists this clone with a few counts. V is TRBV6-1 and J is TRBJ2-1; TRBD2 agrees at 8 bases. CDR1 and CDR2 (germline): MNHNS, SASEGT. The CDR3 has 16 amino acids. Trimming cost V 1 base and J 6 bases; bases outside gene matches: 8. DNA of the CDR3: TGTGCCAGCAGTGAAGTAAGAACTAGCGGAGGCAATGAGCAGTTCTTC. It is translated as CASSEVRTSGGNEQFF.

This rearrangement joins TRBV29-1 to TRBJ2-1; D remains unclear. Germline loops: CDR1 SQVTM, CDR2 ANQGSEA. This CDR3 is built from 11 residues. The V and J ends lost 4 bases and 6 bases respectively, with 7 bases between them. CDR3 residues: CSVGIVNEQFF. The CDR3 DNA reads as TGCAGCGTTGGGATTGTCAATGAGCAGTTCTTC.

The J gene is TRBJ1-5, the V gene TRBV30, with no clear D. The V and J ends lost 0 bases and 4 bases respectively, with 16 bases between them. This CDR3 region has 16 residues. Germline V lookup: CDR1 GTSNPN, CDR2 SVGIG (reference sequence). CDR3 nucleotide sequence: TGTGCCTGGAGTGTATCAGGCAGCCACCCTAATCAGCCCCAGCATTTT. Its protein product is CAWSVSGSHPNQPQHF.